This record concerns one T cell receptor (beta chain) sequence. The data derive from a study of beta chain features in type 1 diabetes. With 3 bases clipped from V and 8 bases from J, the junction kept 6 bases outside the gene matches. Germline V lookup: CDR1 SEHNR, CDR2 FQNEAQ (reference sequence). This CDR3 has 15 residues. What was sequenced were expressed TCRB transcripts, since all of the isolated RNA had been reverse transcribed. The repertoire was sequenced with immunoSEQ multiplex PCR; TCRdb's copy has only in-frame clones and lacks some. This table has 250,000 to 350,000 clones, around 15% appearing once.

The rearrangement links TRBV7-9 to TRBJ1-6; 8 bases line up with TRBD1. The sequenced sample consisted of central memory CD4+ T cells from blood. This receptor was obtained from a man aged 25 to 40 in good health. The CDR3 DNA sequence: TGTGCCAGCAGCTTCTCCAGGGGGCGGGATTCACCCCTCCACTTT. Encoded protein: CASSFSRGRDSPLHF.